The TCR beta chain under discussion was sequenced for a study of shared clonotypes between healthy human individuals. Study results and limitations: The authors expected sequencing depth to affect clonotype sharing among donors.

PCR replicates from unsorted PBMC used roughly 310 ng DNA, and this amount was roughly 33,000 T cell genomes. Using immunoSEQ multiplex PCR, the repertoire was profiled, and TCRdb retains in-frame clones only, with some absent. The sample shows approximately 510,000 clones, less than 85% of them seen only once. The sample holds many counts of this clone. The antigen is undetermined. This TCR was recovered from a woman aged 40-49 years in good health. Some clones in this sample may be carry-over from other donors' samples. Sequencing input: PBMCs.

As DNA, the CDR3 is TGCGCCAGCAGCTCGCTTCCGGGAGGGCCCTACGAGCAGTACTTC. Protein: CASSSLPGGPYEQYF. The chain has TRBV5-1 and TRBJ2-7, with 8 bases that match TRBD2. V was pared by 3 bases and J by 2 bases, with 7 bases of the junction left unmatched. The germline V gene has CDR1 SGHRS and CDR2 YFSETQ. This CDR3 contains 15 residues.